Presented here are 24 T cell receptor beta chains from one specimen sequenced in a study of tissue T cells after allogeneic stem cell transplantation. Assay used: immunoSEQ multiplex PCR; TCRdb lists only in-frame clones, some missing. There are around 9,100 clones in the sample; about 56% occur only once, and 15% to 20% lies in the top ten. The starting material was tissue from the jejunum, obtained at autopsy. The source is a female donor older than 55 with lung cancer.

This clone was counted between two and nine times. V usage is TRBV5-4 and J usage is TRBJ1-4; D is unclear. V shed 4 bases and J shed 5 bases, with 12 bases lying between them. Germline V gene sequence: CDR1 SGHNT, CDR2 YYREEE (reference sequence). This CDR3 is built from 14 residues. The CDR3 is CASSVHGFNEKLFF. CDR3 sequence (DNA): TGTGCCAGCAGCGTGCATGGGTTCAATGAAAAACTGTTTTTT.

The chain links TRBV5-1 to TRBJ2-1; 9 bases line up with TRBD2. Unmatched junction bases numbered 10, after V lost 4 bases and J lost 2 bases. The CDR3 is made up of 17 amino acids. From germline, CDR1 is SGHRS and CDR2 YFSETQ. The CDR3 loop reads CASSPLVVAGAYNEQFF. The DNA of the CDR3 is TGCGCCAGCAGCCCGTTGGTGGTAGCGGGAGCCTACAATGAGCAGTTCTTC.

The V call is TRBV12-3 or TRBV12-4, the J call TRBJ2-5; D is perhaps TRBD1 (6 bases). The CDR3 sequence is 13 residues long. V lost 10 bases to trimming and J lost 8 bases, with 20 bases between them. In DNA, the CDR3 is TGTGCCAAAGACCTATGGCACAGGGTCACCCAGTACTTC. Translated: CAKDLWHRVTQYF.

The CDR3 loop reads CASSRDGPEGGQPQHF. For the CDR3, the DNA is TGTGCCAGCAGCCGAGACGGCCCGGAGGGAGGCCAGCCCCAGCATTTT. This chain joins TRBV16 and TRBJ1-5; D remains unclear. This CDR3 has 16 amino acids. The ends were cut back, 4 bases at V and 7 bases at J, with 20 bases in the middle. From germline, CDR1 is KGHSY and CDR2 FQNENV.

The chain carries TRBV15 and TRBJ1-5; D not certain. The germline V and J ends were trimmed by 0 bases and 2 bases, with 11 bases remaining between them. This CDR3 has 16 amino acids. Germline loops: CDR1 LNHNV, CDR2 YYDKDF (reference sequence). The CDR3, as DNA: TGTGCCACCAGCAGAGATTGGGGTTCGGGCAATCAGCCCCAGCATTTT. This encodes CATSRDWGSGNQPQHF.

This clone was found a few times. Other DNA sequences within the sample encode an identical CDR3. The chain has TRBV10-1 and TRBJ2-1; D might be TRBD1 or TRBD2, each matching 5 bases. This CDR3 contains 13 residues. Looked up from germline, CDR1 is WNHNN and CDR2 is SYGVQD (reference sequence). Trimming took 10 bases from V and 0 from J, leaving 10 bases between them. CDR3 nucleotide sequence: TGCGCCACTTCGGGGCTCTCCTACAATGAGCAGTTCTTC. Its protein product is CATSGLSYNEQFF.

This clone is labeled large (0.1 to 1%). The chain recombines TRBV7-3 with TRBJ1-5; the D is unclear. Trimming cost V 2 bases and J 5 bases, with 19 bases left between them. The CDR3 sequence is 17 residues long. Germline V gene data show CDR1 as SGHTA and CDR2 as FQGTGA. CDR3: CASSLAGGGQRYQPQHF. The CDR3 nucleotides are TGTGCCAGCAGCTTAGCTGGTGGTGGCCAGCGTTATCAGCCCCAGCATTTT. Supplemented by reference TRBV7-3 and TRBJ1-5, the full variable domain reads GAGVSQTPSNKVTEKGKYVELRCDPISGHTALYWYRQSLGQGPEFLIYFQGTGAADDSGLPNDRFFAVRPEGSVSTLKIQRTERGDSAVYLCASSLAGGGQRYQPQHFGDGTRLSIL.

The rearrangement links TRBV5-6 to TRBJ2-7, with D possibly TRBD1 on 7 matching bases. The CDR3 is made up of 14 amino acids. CDR1 SGHDT and CDR2 YYEEEE come from the germline V gene. The V end lost 7 bases, the J end lost 1 base, and 15 bases lay between the germline ends. The CDR3 DNA is TGTGCCAGCGGAGAGACAGGGAGGTCCTACGAGCAGTACTTC. The encoded protein is CASGETGRSYEQYF.

The chain combines TRBV30 with TRBJ1-6, with a tentative D call TRBD1 (5 bases). The CDR3 spans 14 residues. The V gene's germline CDR1 is GTSNPN and CDR2 SVGIG (reference sequence). The V gene lost 1 base and the J gene lost 7 bases, with 11 bases spanning the gap. CDR3 sequence: CAWSEGSGNSPLHF. As DNA, the CDR3 is TGTGCCTGGAGTGAGGGATCAGGGAATTCACCCCTCCACTTT.

In its sample, this clone was seen a few times. The chain has TRBV30 and TRBJ2-3; possible D gene TRBD2, 5 bases. Trimming removed 4 bases from V and 8 bases from J, with 16 bases in between. CDR1 is GTSNPN, CDR2 SVGIG, per germline (reference sequence). CDR3 length: 13 amino acids. As DNA, the CDR3 is TGTGCCTGGACACGAGGGAGTAGGCTTACGCAGTATTTT. This codes for CAWTRGSRLTQYF.

V and J are TRBV10-2 and TRBJ1-5, with D maybe TRBD1 (6 bases). Germline CDR1 and CDR2: WSHSY and SAAADI. The germline V and J ends were trimmed by 4 bases and 5 bases, with 9 bases remaining between them. The CDR3 contains 13 residues. CDR3 DNA: TGCGCCAGCAGTGGGGGGGGCTATCAGCCCCAGCATTTT. Translation gives CASSGGGYQPQHF.

This clone was detected only a few times. V usage is TRBV7-9 and J usage is TRBJ1-1; TRBD1 agrees at 8 bases. The CDR3 has 13 amino acids. V shed 5 bases, J shed 8 bases, and the junction held 7 bases outside the gene matches. From germline, CDR1 is SEHNR and CDR2 FQNEAQ (reference sequence). CDR3 nucleotide sequence: TGTGCCAGCAGCCAGGGGGCAATTCGGGAAGCTTTCTTT. The encoded protein is CASSQGAIREAFF.

The V and J genes are TRBV5-5 and TRBJ2-7, with D unclear. From germline, CDR1 is SGHKS and CDR2 YYEKEE (reference sequence). V shed 4 bases and J shed 2 bases, with 16 bases lying between them. There are 15 residues in the CDR3. The CDR3 DNA is TGTGCCAGCAGCCCTGTCCCCTACAGAGCCTACGAGCAGTACTTC. This encodes CASSPVPYRAYEQYF.

Relative to its sample, this clone is medium-sized. V usage is TRBV7-2 and J usage is TRBJ2-5; D uncertain. The CDR3 runs to 14 residues. From germline, CDR1 is SGHTA and CDR2 FQGNSA. Trimming took off 5 bases at V and 4 bases at J, with 14 bases between the two ends. CDR3 nucleotides: TGTGCCAGCAGCCAGCCCCCAGCGTTAGAGACCCAGTACTTC. Translated, it gives CASSQPPALETQYF.

V and J are TRBV6-6 and TRBJ1-2; 7 bases map to TRBD1. The germline V gene encodes CDR1 MNHNY and CDR2 SVGAGI (reference sequence). Trimming removed 7 bases from V and 2 bases from J; junction bases left unmatched: 4. The CDR3 has 13 amino acids. The CDR3 protein is CASTPTGNYGYTF. The CDR3 DNA reads as TGTGCCAGCACCCCGACAGGGAACTATGGCTACACCTTC.

The chain is built from TRBV20-1 and TRBJ2-5; D gene uncertain. This CDR3 has 11 residues. Germline V gives CDR1 DFQATT, CDR2 SNEGSKA (reference sequence). Trimming shortened V by 3 bases and J by 2 bases, and 4 bases separated the two germline ends. In DNA, the CDR3 is TGCAGTGCTAGTGAGCAAGAGACCCAGTACTTC. Translating it yields CSASEQETQYF.

The V and J genes are TRBV19 and TRBJ2-7; D remains unclear. Trimming pared 8 bases from V and 2 bases from J, leaving 13 bases between. The germline V gene encodes CDR1 LNHDA and CDR2 SQIVND (reference sequence). The CDR3 runs to 13 residues. CDR3 region: CASGPGTTYEQYF. CDR3 in DNA: TGTGCCAGTGGCCCCGGCACAACCTACGAGCAGTACTTC.

The chain employs TRBV7-3 and TRBJ1-1; D remains ambiguous. This CDR3 has 15 residues. Trimming cost V 5 bases and J 2 bases, with 15 bases left between them. Germline CDR1 SGHTA, CDR2 FQGTGA. The CDR3 loop is CASSPLGPGNTEAFF. DNA for the CDR3: TGTGCCAGCAGCCCACTTGGTCCCGGAAACACTGAAGCTTTCTTT.

This chain uses TRBV6-5 with TRBJ1-5, with D maybe TRBD1 (6 bases). CDR1 MNHEY and CDR2 SVGAGI come from the germline V gene. Trimming removed 6 bases from V and 4 bases from J, with 13 bases in between. The CDR3 loop spans 14 amino acids. CDR3 DNA: TGTGCCAGCAGCCTACAGGGTTGGAATCAGCCCCAGCATTTT. Translated: CASSLQGWNQPQHF.

V is TRBV27 and J is TRBJ2-3; 8 bases agree with TRBD2. This CDR3 contains 14 residues. Germline CDR1 and CDR2: MNHEY and SMNVEV (reference sequence). Trimming at V came to 5 bases and at J to 4 bases, leaving 5 bases not matched to a gene. CDR3 loop: CASSRAGEADTQYF. In DNA, the CDR3 is TGTGCCAGCAGTCGAGCGGGAGAAGCAGATACGCAGTATTTT.

This chain uses TRBV7-2 with TRBJ1-3; D is perhaps TRBD1 (5 bases). Germline loops: CDR1 SGHTA, CDR2 FQGNSA. Trimming removed 5 bases from V and 10 bases from J, with 12 bases in between. CDR3 length: 12 amino acids. The CDR3 sequence is CASSPMGVTIYF. The CDR3 nucleotides are TGTGCCAGCAGCCCCATGGGGGTTACCATATATTTT.

The rearrangement uses TRBV7-9 and TRBJ2-1; TRBD2 aligns across 10 bases. Germline trimming cut 5 bases from V and 7 bases from J; bases unmatched to any gene: 11. Looked up from germline, CDR1 is SEHNR and CDR2 is FQNEAQ (reference sequence). This CDR3 has 16 amino acids. The CDR3 reads CASSALGGGLANEQFF. CDR3 bases: TGTGCCAGCAGCGCCTTGGGCGGGGGACTAGCGAATGAGCAGTTCTTC.

The chain employs TRBV6-5 and TRBJ2-3; the D is unclear. Germline assignment: CDR1 MNHEY and CDR2 SVGAGI. Trimming removed 0 bases from V and 5 bases from J, with 9 bases in between. This CDR3 contains 14 residues. The CDR3 region is CASSYSKGKDTQYF. The DNA for the CDR3 is TGTGCCAGCAGTTACTCGAAAGGGAAAGATACGCAGTATTTT.

The chain links TRBV3-1 (or the pseudogene TRBV3-2) to TRBJ2-7, with D perhaps matching TRBD2 (5 bases). The CDR3 covers 15 residues. Germline values: CDR1 LGHDT, CDR2 YNNKEL (reference sequence). Trimming stripped 3 bases from V and 6 bases from J, with 18 bases between. The CDR3, as DNA: TGTGCCAGCAGCCAGGAGAGAGTTAGAGGGCTCGAGCAGTACTTC. This gives the protein CASSQERVRGLEQYF.